This T cell receptor beta chain was documented in a study of Ad26.COV2.S vaccination and SARS-CoV-2 variants. Study-wide background: Participants got Ad26.COV2.S intramuscularly, once or twice 56 days apart.

Trimming took 0 bases from V and 6 from J, leaving 5 bases between them. The CDR3 length is 13 residues. Germline loops: CDR1 MRHNA, CDR2 SNTAGT. The treatment: 15 to 20 received Ad26.COV2.S at low or high dose, single or two shots; 5 received placebo; per-sample allocation not given. Repertoires come from day 63 after the first vaccine or placebo injection. Donor was an adult aged 18-55 years in Boston. The repertoire was sequenced with immunoSEQ multiplex PCR; TCRdb's copy has only in-frame clones and lacks some. This sample has roughly 300,000 clones; 75% to 90% occur once, and the top ten carry around 11%.

This clonotype was sampled from a person aged 18-65 years who received the Ad26.COV2.S COVID-19 vaccine or a placebo. The material was peripheral blood, obtained in a trial of Ad26.COV2.S vaccine versus placebo. The rearrangement uses TRBV6-4 and TRBJ2-2; the D call may be TRBD1 or TRBD2 (5 bases each). As DNA, the CDR3 is TGTGCCAGCAGTGACTCGGGGGCCGGGGAGCTGTTTTTT. Translating gives CASSDSGAGELFF.